This TCR beta chain was profiled in a study of blood T cell repertoires in COVID-19. Study context: Samples of COVID-19 (acute and convalescent) were obtained from the United States, Italy and Spain.

This clone was picked up a small number of times. Participant age was 18 to 89 years, and participants resided in about two dozen US areas. Researchers sorted participants into cohorts using their self-reported clinical history. The repertoire was sequenced with immunoSEQ multiplex PCR; TCRdb's copy has only in-frame clones and lacks some. The profile shows about 130,000 clones, more than 75% of them singletons. Per germline, CDR1 MDHEN and CDR2 SYDVKM. V dropped 5 bases and J dropped 3 bases, with 14 bases sitting between them. The CDR3 contains 15 residues. This TCR was sampled from a woman between 45 and 60 years old who had recovered from COVID-19. Sequences were obtained from PBMCs or T cells enriched from blood (not recorded which). The chain couples TRBV28 to TRBJ1-5; D gene unclear. CDR3 coding DNA: TGTGCCAGCAGTCATCTTCTAGGCCTCAATCAGCCCCAGCATTTT. Residues: CASSHLLGLNQPQHF.